These 30 T cell receptor beta chains share one sample of origin, sequenced in a study of T cell changes during pregnancy in multiple sclerosis (dated by TCRdb to between 2018 and 2020). Receptors were amplified or captured by the immunoSEQ multiplex PCR assay. As stored in TCRdb, this immuneACCESS dataset retains in-frame rearrangements with V and J assigned. A fraction of the clones does not appear; measured against another copy, unresolved V genes explain less than half of the discrepancy, and the remainder lacks a known reason. Counted in this sample were around 85,000 clones; around 93% of them appeared once. The ten largest clones capture around 3.4% of the sample. The sample in question was PBMCs, obtained in the first trimester of pregnancy. The receptors derive from a female donor in good health, serving as a control in a pregnancy study. Some clones in this sample may be carry-over from other donors' samples.

The rearrangement uses TRBV14 and TRBJ2-2, with 8 bases that match TRBD1. Losses at the gene ends were 7 bases for V and 5 bases for J; bases not matched to a gene: 9. CDR1 is SGHDN and CDR2 is FVKESK in the germline V gene. There are 15 residues in the CDR3. The CDR3 DNA follows: TGTGCCAGCACCAGGACAGGGCGGTCAACCGGGGAGCTGTTTTTT. Its protein product is CASTRTGRSTGELFF.

The gene calls are TRBV14 and TRBJ2-5; 8 bases agree with TRBD1. CDR1 and CDR2 (germline): SGHDN, FVKESK. The length of the CDR3 is 14 residues. V was clipped by 3 bases and J by 5 bases; unmatched bases: 5. CDR3 residues: CASSHLGQGETQYF. CDR3 DNA: TGTGCCAGCAGCCATCTAGGACAGGGTGAGACCCAGTACTTC.

With respect to this clone: Other DNA sequences of this sample code for an identical CDR3. The chain uses TRBV5-1 and TRBJ2-3, with TRBD2 matching over 9 bases. Germline values: CDR1 SGHRS, CDR2 YFSETQ. The ends lost 0 bases at V and 4 bases at J; junction bases unmatched: 3. The CDR3 runs 15 residues. Here the CDR3 DNA reads TGCGCCAGCAGCTTGGGCGGGGGGGCCTCAGATACGCAGTATTTT. Its protein product is CASSLGGGASDTQYF.

The CDR3 region has the DNA TGTGCCACCAGCAGAGGACTAGCGGGGATGGGGGGTACGCAGTATTTT. Translated, it gives CATSRGLAGMGGTQYF. V is TRBV15 and J is TRBJ2-3, with 11 bases aligning to TRBD2. V trimming: 1 base; J trimming: 8 bases; junction bases outside the gene matches: 8. The CDR3 has 16 amino acids. Germline CDR1 is LNHNV and CDR2 is YYDKDF (reference sequence).

The gene calls are TRBV7-9 and TRBJ2-7; TRBD1 matches 11 bases. Losses at the gene ends were 5 bases for V and 11 bases for J; bases not matched to a gene: 8. CDR3 size: 13 residues. Germline-derived CDR1 and CDR2 are SEHNR and FQNEAQ (reference sequence). The chain's CDR3 is CASSPDRGRFKYF. In DNA, the CDR3 is TGTGCCAGCAGCCCGGACAGGGGGCGCTTCAAGTACTTC.

At least ten counts were recorded for this clone. The V call is TRBV6-1, the J call TRBJ2-1, with 11 bases that match TRBD2. CDR1 and CDR2 (germline): MNHNS, SASEGT. After removal of 0 bases from V and 6 bases from J, the junction contained 1 base not matched to a gene. The CDR3 is 15 residues long. Here the CDR3 reads CASSEASGGANEQFF. For the CDR3, the DNA is TGTGCCAGCAGTGAAGCTAGCGGGGGGGCCAATGAGCAGTTCTTC.

The chain couples TRBV6-1 to TRBJ2-2; TRBD1 agrees at 9 bases. The CDR3 is 15 amino acids. Trimming cost V 2 bases and J 4 bases; bases outside gene matches: 2. The germline CDR1 and CDR2 sequences are MNHNS and SASEGT. The CDR3: CASSERTGVTGELFF. The CDR3 bases are TGTGCCAGCAGTGAAAGGACAGGGGTCACCGGGGAGCTGTTTTTT.

This clone was picked up one time. J is TRBJ2-4 and V is TRBV23-1, with D perhaps matching TRBD1 (6 bases). TRBV23-1 is assigned to the ORF class and has an uncertain function. V was cut by 3 bases and J by 7 bases, with 13 bases left in between. This CDR3 comprises 14 residues. The CDR3 DNA reads TGCGCCAGCAGTCACCGACAGGTCTGGAACATTCAGTACTTC. Translation: CASSHRQVWNIQYF.

The chain employs TRBV19 and TRBJ1-5; 10 positions agree with TRBD1. Germline-derived CDR1 and CDR2 are LNHDA and SQIVND (reference sequence). The CDR3 contains 14 residues. The ends lost 9 bases at V and 3 bases at J; junction bases unmatched: 5. DNA for the CDR3: TGTGCCAGCGACAGGGGGCAGGTCAATCAGCCCCAGCATTTT. Translated: CASDRGQVNQPQHF. The full variable domain, completed using reference TRBV19 and TRBJ1-5, is DGGITQSPKYLFRKEGQNVTLSCEQNLNHDAMYWYRQDPGQGLRLIYYSQIVNDFQKGDIAEGYSVSREKKESFPLTVTSAQKNPTAFYLCASDRGQVNQPQHFGDGTRLSIL.

This chain uses TRBV2 with TRBJ2-7; D is perhaps TRBD2 (6 bases). This CDR3 has 14 amino acids. V lost 8 bases to trimming and J lost 0 bases, with 14 bases between them. The germline gives CDR1 SNHLY, CDR2 FYNNEI. For the CDR3, the DNA is TGTGCCAGCTATCCGGGACTTGACTCCTACGAGCAGTACTTC. Its translation: CASYPGLDSYEQYF.

The J gene is TRBJ2-2, the V gene TRBV6-1, with D possibly being TRBD1 (6 bases). The ends were cut back, 8 bases at V and 0 bases at J, with 7 bases in the middle. Germline CDR1 reads MNHNS; CDR2 reads SASEGT. The CDR3 runs 13 residues. The CDR3 nucleotides read TGTGCCAGCGGGACACCGAACACCGGGGAGCTGTTTTTT. Its translation: CASGTPNTGELFF.

The rearrangement uses TRBV7-9 and TRBJ2-7; 14 bases match TRBD2. The V gene end was trimmed by 8 bases and the J gene end by 8 bases; junction bases not matched to a gene: 14. Germline CDR1 SEHNR, CDR2 FQNEAQ (reference sequence). CDR3 size: 16 residues. The CDR3 region has the DNA TGTGCCAGCGCCTCCGGGACTAGCGGGAGAAAGGGGAAGCAGTACTTC. This translates into CASASGTSGRKGKQYF.

About this clone itself: Other DNA sequences from this sample encode an identical CDR3 as well. The chain carries TRBV28 and TRBJ1-5; TRBD1 might be the D (5 bases). CDR3 size: 13 residues. The germline V and J ends were trimmed by 5 bases and 4 bases, with 9 bases remaining between them. Germline V CDR1 and CDR2: MDHEN, SYDVKM. CDR3 protein: CASSPTGNQPQHF. The CDR3 DNA sequence: TGTGCCAGCAGTCCTACAGGTAATCAGCCCCAGCATTTT.

This chain links TRBV4-1 with TRBJ1-2, with 7 bases identical to TRBD1. The V gene end was trimmed by 2 bases and the J gene end by 4 bases; junction bases not matched to a gene: 7. This CDR3 is built from 15 residues. CDR1 and CDR2 (germline): MGHRA, YSYEKL. The CDR3 loop reads CASSQPRTGRYGYTF. The CDR3 DNA reads as TGCGCCAGCAGCCAACCTCGGACAGGCCGCTATGGCTACACCTTC.

The chain uses TRBV18 and TRBJ2-7; TRBD1 might be the D (6 bases). The germline V gene encodes CDR1 KGHSH and CDR2 LQKENI. The CDR3 covers 14 residues. Deletions cut 2 bases from V and 4 bases from J, with 12 bases between. The CDR3 DNA sequence: TGTGCCAGCTCACCAAGGCAGGGGCTGTACGAGCAGTACTTC. Protein sequence: CASSPRQGLYEQYF. Supplemented by reference TRBV18 and TRBJ2-7, the full variable domain reads NAGVMQNPRHLVRRRGQEARLRCSPMKGHSHVYWYRQLPEEGLKFMVYLQKENIIDESGMPKERFSAEFPKEGPSILRIQQVVRGDSAAYFCASSPRQGLYEQYFGPGTRLTVT.

The chain links TRBV28 to TRBJ2-7; D is ambiguous. The length of the CDR3 is 14 residues. The germline V gene encodes CDR1 MDHEN and CDR2 SYDVKM. The V and J ends lost 5 bases and 0 bases respectively, with 11 bases between them. In nucleotides, the CDR3 is TGTGCCAGCAGTAGAGGCTCTAGCTCCTACGAGCAGTACTTC. Amino acid sequence: CASSRGSSSYEQYF.

The chain recombines TRBV19 with TRBJ1-1, with 10 bases identical to TRBD1. Per the germline V gene, CDR1 is LNHDA and CDR2 is SQIVND (reference sequence). The CDR3 consists of 13 residues. The junction had 2 bases not matched to a gene; V was cut back by 6 bases and J by 4 bases. CDR3 sequence reads: CASSRTGGTEAFF. The CDR3 DNA reads TGTGCCAGTAGCAGGACAGGGGGCACTGAAGCTTTCTTT.

The chain uses TRBV2 and TRBJ1-1; TRBD1 might be the D (6 bases). The CDR3 consists of 12 residues. The germline V gene has CDR1 SNHLY and CDR2 FYNNEI. Trimming pared 8 bases from V and 1 base from J, leaving 8 bases between. The CDR3 reads CASQGQNTEAFF. The CDR3 DNA reads as TGTGCCAGCCAGGGACAGAACACTGAAGCTTTCTTT.

The gene calls are TRBV7-9 and TRBJ2-3; no clear D. Deletions cut 4 bases from V and 3 bases from J, with 5 bases between. The CDR3 covers 12 residues. The germline V gene encodes CDR1 SEHNR and CDR2 FQNEAQ (reference sequence). The CDR3 sequence: CASSSLTDTQYF. The CDR3 coding sequence is TGTGCCAGCAGCTCGCTAACAGATACGCAGTATTTT.

The J gene is TRBJ1-1, the V gene TRBV9; the match to TRBD1 covers 8 bases. The CDR3 loop spans 14 amino acids. Germline V gives CDR1 SGDLS, CDR2 YYNGEE. After removal of 1 base from V and 4 bases from J, the junction contained 3 bases not matched to a gene. CDR3 nucleotides: TGTGCCAGCAGCGTATCCGGGACAGGCACTGAAGCTTTCTTT. Amino acids: CASSVSGTGTEAFF.

The sample holds a few counts of this clone. An end of the junction differs from the germline gene, which may be a read error. The V gene is TRBV7-9, the J gene TRBJ2-5; 8 nucleotides line up with TRBD1. The CDR3 has 15 amino acids. The germline CDR1 and CDR2 sequences are SEHNR and FQNEAQ (reference sequence). This chain's CDR3 is CASSLTGQAQEAQYF. CDR3 DNA sequence: TGTGCCAGCAGCTTAACGGGACAGGCTCAAGAGGCCCAGTACTTC. The full variable domain, rest sourced from reference TRBV7-9 and TRBJ2-5, is DTGVSQNPRHKITKRGQNVTFRCDPISEHNRLYWYRQTLGQGPEFLTYFQNEAQLEKSRLLSDRFSAERPKGSFSTLEIQRTEQGDSAMYLCASSLTGQAQEAQYFGPGTRLLVL.

This chain connects TRBV9 to TRBJ2-7; weak D call: TRBD2 (5 bases). This CDR3 comprises 12 residues. Trimming stripped 5 bases from V and 6 bases from J, with 12 bases between. Germline V gives CDR1 SGDLS, CDR2 YYNGEE. The CDR3 region has the DNA TGTGCCAGCAGGGACGGACTTGGCGAGCAGTACTTC. Translated, it gives CASRDGLGEQYF.

This sequence joins TRBV19 and TRBJ2-7; D call uncertain. Trimming removed 7 bases from V and 2 bases from J, with 9 bases in between. Germline V lookup: CDR1 LNHDA, CDR2 SQIVND (reference sequence). The CDR3 loop spans 12 amino acids. This chain's CDR3 is CASTSEAYEQYF. DNA of the CDR3: TGTGCCAGTACCTCAGAGGCCTACGAGCAGTACTTC.

The chain joins TRBV4-2 to TRBJ2-1; 10 nucleotides agree with TRBD1. After removal of 4 bases from V and 8 bases from J, the junction contained 8 bases not matched to a gene. The CDR3 extends over 15 amino acids. Germline V gives CDR1 LGHNA, CDR2 YNFKEQ. The CDR3 here is CASSPGQGGLHEQFF. CDR3 sequence (DNA): TGTGCCAGCAGCCCAGGACAGGGGGGCCTCCATGAGCAGTTCTTC.

This clone appeared a few times. The CDR3 DNA reads as TGTGCCAGCAAGAACGGGACAGGGAAGGATGGCTACACCTTC. It translates to CASKNGTGKDGYTF. The chain has TRBV7-9 and TRBJ1-2; 9 nucleotides match TRBD1. Trimming removed 7 bases from V and 6 bases from J; junction bases left unmatched: 9. Per germline, CDR1 SEHNR and CDR2 FQNEAQ (reference sequence). The CDR3 consists of 14 residues.

The V call is TRBV5-1, the J call TRBJ1-5; D remains unclear. Germline-derived CDR1 and CDR2 are SGHRS and YFSETQ. Trimming shortened V by 0 bases and J by 7 bases, and 8 bases separated the two germline ends. The CDR3 contains 13 residues. In DNA form, the CDR3 reads TGCGCCAGCAGCTTGGGAGGTTGGCAGCCCCAGCATTTT. As protein: CASSLGGWQPQHF.

The chain recombines TRBV5-6 with TRBJ1-1; 7 nucleotides agree with TRBD1. Germline V CDR1 and CDR2: SGHDT, YYEEEE. This CDR3 is built from 14 residues. V lost 4 bases to trimming and J lost 2 bases; unmatched junction nucleotides: 5. CDR3 sequence reads: CASSRDRPNTEAFF. As DNA, the CDR3 is TGTGCCAGCAGCCGGGACAGACCAAACACTGAAGCTTTCTTT.

J is TRBJ2-5 and V is TRBV4-1; the D is unclear. Trimming removed 3 bases from V and 5 bases from J, with 7 bases in between. In germline, CDR1 is MGHRA, CDR2 YSYEKL. CDR3 size: 12 residues. CDR3 sequence (DNA): TGCGCCAGCAGCCACAACAAGGAGACCCAGTACTTC. Translated, it gives CASSHNKETQYF.

The rearrangement joins TRBV29-1 to TRBJ1-2; D uncertain. V was clipped by 0 bases and J by 5 bases, with 16 bases between them. This CDR3 has 15 amino acids. CDR1 and CDR2 from the germline V gene are SQVTM and ANQGSEA. This chain's CDR3 is CSVEDSAGRTYGYTF. The CDR3 nucleotides read TGCAGCGTTGAAGATAGTGCAGGAAGAACTTATGGCTACACCTTC.

The rearrangement joins TRBV28 to TRBJ2-1, with TRBD2 matching over 12 bases. CDR1 and CDR2 (germline): MDHEN, SYDVKM. The CDR3 loop spans 14 amino acids. Losses at the gene ends were 6 bases for V and 8 bases for J; bases not matched to a gene: 5. The CDR3 reads CASRRTSGVHEQFF. The CDR3 coding sequence is TGTGCCAGCAGGAGGACTAGCGGGGTACATGAGCAGTTCTTC.